These T cell receptor beta chains were read from a single sample in a study of siplizumab effects on memory and regulatory T cells. No antigens are known for them. TCRdb's table, derived via immunoSEQ multiplex PCR, lists solely in-frame clones and lacks some. The sample carries 15,000 to 20,000 clones, 45% to 60% recorded once. Sample: CFSE-low (dividing) CD4+ T cells sorted from an allogeneic mixed lymphocyte reaction. The receptors come from a human donor in good health; the cells came from an allogeneic mixed lymphocyte reaction. The CDR3 runs from the conserved cysteine through the conserved F or W. D genes are given only for firm matches. The size field is filled for only some rows; it gives once, few, many or a size class.

CDR3 DNA | CDR3 protein | J gene | V gene | D gene | clone size
TGTGCCAGCCTGAGGGGGGCTGGCACAGATACGCAGTATTTT | CASLRGAGTDTQYF | TRBJ2-3 | TRBV6-5 | . | .
TGTGCCAGCAGCCACGCCGGACAGGGTAACACTGAAGCTTTCTTT | CASSHAGQGNTEAFF | TRBJ1-1 | TRBV14 | TRBD1 | few
TGCGCCAGCAGCCCCCGGACAGGGGCAGATACGCAGTATTTT | CASSPRTGADTQYF | TRBJ2-3 | TRBV5-1 | TRBD1 | few
TGTGCCAGCAGTTTATGGGGGGGGGCCTACGAGCAGTACTTC | CASSLWGGAYEQYF | TRBJ2-7 | TRBV28 | TRBD2 | once
TGTGCCAGCAGCTTAACGAGGACCGGGGAGCTGTTTTTT | CASSLTRTGELFF | TRBJ2-2 | TRBV7-3 | . | medium-sized
TGTGCCAGCAGTTTCCCCTCGAAAGAGACCCAGTACTTC | CASSFPSKETQYF | TRBJ2-5 | TRBV28 | . | .
TGTGCCAGCAGCCCTGACGGGGGGGCTATTTCAGATACGCAGTATTTT | CASSPDGGAISDTQYF | TRBJ2-3 | TRBV9 | TRBD2 | .
TGTGCCAGCAGCCCCGGGGCTATAGGTGAAAAACTGTTTTTT | CASSPGAIGEKLFF | TRBJ1-4 | TRBV7-9 | . | .
TGTGCCAGCAGCTTGGGGTTCTCGGGTACGCAGTATTTT | CASSLGFSGTQYF | TRBJ2-3 | TRBV5-4 | . | few
TGCAGCCTGGGGACAAGCTATGGCTACACCTTC | CSLGTSYGYTF | TRBJ1-2 | TRBV29-1 | . | .
TGTGCCAGCAGCCAAGAAACCTCTGGAAACACCATATATTTT | CASSQETSGNTIYF | TRBJ1-3 | TRBV4-2 | . | few
TGTGCCACCACGAACCAACAGGGGGCTGGAAACACCATATATTTT | CATTNQQGAGNTIYF | TRBJ1-3 | TRBV5-4 | TRBD1 | few
TGTGCAAGTCGTTGCGACTATGAGGTCGCAGGCACTGAAGCTTTCTTT | CASRCDYEVAGTEAFF | TRBJ1-1 | TRBV12-2 | . | .
TGTGCCAGCGGGCGTGGGACCTCTGAGCAGTTCTTC | CASGRGTSEQFF | TRBJ2-1 | TRBV6-6 | . | .
TGTGCCAGCTCACCTTATCGGGGGACAAACTACGAGCAGTACTTC | CASSPYRGTNYEQYF | TRBJ2-7 | TRBV18 | . | .
TGTGCCAGCAGCTTACTAGCGGGGGGCCGCACAGATACGCAGTATTTT | CASSLLAGGRTDTQYF | TRBJ2-3 | TRBV7-2 | TRBD2 | few
TGTGCCAGCAGCTTTAATGGGGGACAAGAGACCCAGTACTTC | CASSFNGGQETQYF | TRBJ2-5 | TRBV7-6 | . | once
TGTGCCAGCTTCACCAGTGGAGAGACCCAGTACTTC | CASFTSGETQYF | TRBJ2-5 | TRBV18 | . | .
TGTGCCAGCAGCTCCAATGACGGGACATCCCTCCACTTT | CASSSNDGTSLHF | TRBJ1-6 | TRBV7-3 | . | .
TGTGCCAGCAGCTTGTATCAGGATTCACCCCTCCACTTT | CASSLYQDSPLHF | TRBJ1-6 | TRBV5-5 | . | few
TGTGCCAGTAGTATACGCTACCCCCGGGACAGTGACGAGCAGTACTTC | CASSIRYPRDSDEQYF | TRBJ2-7 | TRBV19 | TRBD1 | .
TGTGCCAGCCAACTACCGGGACAGGGCTACACTGAAGCTTTCTTT | CASQLPGQGYTEAFF | TRBJ1-1 | TRBV28 | TRBD1 | .
TGTGCCAGCAGTGTCCGTGTAGAGGGTCAGCCCCGGCATTTT | CASSVRVEGQPRHF | TRBJ1-5 | TRBV6-1 | . | .
TGTGCCAGTAGCCGGGGACAGGTACAAGAGACCCAGTACTTC | CASSRGQVQETQYF | TRBJ2-5 | TRBV19 | TRBD1 | .
TGTGCCAGCAGCTTAGGACAGAGTGAAAAACTGTTTTTT | CASSLGQSEKLFF | TRBJ1-4 | TRBV7-2 | . | .
TGTGCCAGCAGCCCGGACAGGGCGACAGATACGCAGTATTTT | CASSPDRATDTQYF | TRBJ2-3 | TRBV11-2 | TRBD1 | few
TGTGCCAGCAGGGAAACAGAGACGAACACTGAAGCTTTCTTT | CASRETETNTEAFF | TRBJ1-1 | TRBV6-1 | . | .
TGTGCCAGCTCACCATCTCCCGGGGGCGGCACAGATACGCAGTATTTT | CASSPSPGGGTDTQYF | TRBJ2-3 | TRBV18 | . | .
TGTGCCAGTAGCGAAGGTCTTTACTATGGCTACACCTTC | CASSEGLYYGYTF | TRBJ1-2 | TRBV19 | . | .
TGTGCCAGCAGCTCGGACCTGGCCACAGATACGCAGTATTTT | CASSSDLATDTQYF | TRBJ2-3 | TRBV5-6 | . | .
TGTGCCAGCAGCGGAGCTAGCACAGATACGCAGTATTTT | CASSGASTDTQYF | TRBJ2-3 | TRBV9 | . | .
TGTGCCAGCAGCCAACAATTACACACTTACGAGCAGTACTTC | CASSQQLHTYEQYF | TRBJ2-7 | TRBV14 | . | .
TGTGCCAGCAGCCCATTACGGCTAGGCGAGCAGTACTTC | CASSPLRLGEQYF | TRBJ2-7 | TRBV14 | . | few
TGTGCCAGCAGTTCACGTTTTAACGAGAATTCACCCCTCCACTTT | CASSSRFNENSPLHF | TRBJ1-6 | TRBV5-4 | . | .
TGCGCCAGCAGCATCGGGACAGGGCCACTTGAGCCCCAGCATTTT | CASSIGTGPLEPQHF | TRBJ1-5 | TRBV5-1 | TRBD1 | once
TGTGCCAGCAGCCCCTTGCGGGGAGAGACCCAGTACTTC | CASSPLRGETQYF | TRBJ2-5 | TRBV7-2 | . | .
TGTGCCAGCAGCCTGGGACTACCTGCAGATACGCAGTATTTT | CASSLGLPADTQYF | TRBJ2-3 | TRBV7-3 | TRBD2 | .
TGTGCCAGCAGCCCTCTTATGATGGGAACTGGAAACACCATATATTTT | CASSPLMMGTGNTIYF | TRBJ1-3 | TRBV7-2 | . | medium-sized
TGTGCCAGCAGCTTCTATGGTCAAGAGACCCAGTACTTC | CASSFYGQETQYF | TRBJ2-5 | TRBV7-9 | . | .
TGTGCCAGCAGCCAAGGCCGGGGAACTGAAGCTTTCTTT | CASSQGRGTEAFF | TRBJ1-1 | TRBV7-3 | . | .
TGTGCCAGCTCACACGACAGACAGTATGGCTACACCTTC | CASSHDRQYGYTF | TRBJ1-2 | TRBV18 | . | few
TGTGCTAGCAGCCAGCCCGACGGATCTGGAAACACCATATATTTT | CASSQPDGSGNTIYF | TRBJ1-3 | TRBV4-2 | . | .
TGTGCCAGCAGATCCGCAGGGGGCGGTTCACCCCTCCACTTT | CASRSAGGGSPLHF | TRBJ1-6 | TRBV28 | TRBD1 | few
TGTGCCAGCAGCTTAGGGGGACTGGGTACGCAGTATTTT | CASSLGGLGTQYF | TRBJ2-3 | TRBV7-7 | . | .
TGCAGCGGGGTGACGGACACTAGCACAGATACGCAGTATTTT | CSGVTDTSTDTQYF | TRBJ2-3 | TRBV29-1 | . | few
TGTGCCAGCAGCCCGCAGCCGGGGCTAGCTCGTAGAACAGATACGCAGTATTTT | CASSPQPGLARRTDTQYF | TRBJ2-3 | TRBV7-9 | . | .
TGTGCCAGTAGTGCGACAGGTTATAATTCACCCCTCCACTTT | CASSATGYNSPLHF | TRBJ1-6 | TRBV19 | . | medium-sized
TGTGCCAGCAGACCAAATACAGGGTCTGGAAACACCATATATTTT | CASRPNTGSGNTIYF | TRBJ1-3 | TRBV6-5 | . | once
TGTGCCATCAGAGGACTTGAAGAGACCCAGTACTTC | CAIRGLEETQYF | TRBJ2-5 | TRBV10-3 | . | few
TGTGCCAGCAGCGCGGGCTCAGGGGAGGGGAACACTGAAGCTTTCTTT | CASSAGSGEGNTEAFF | TRBJ1-1 | TRBV11-3 | . | few
TGTGCCAGCAGTGAAGCGCTTCGGGGGGATGAGCAGTTCTTC | CASSEALRGDEQFF | TRBJ2-1 | TRBV6-1 | TRBD2 | .